A selection of T cell receptor beta chains follows, all from one sample in a study of blood T cell repertoires in COVID-19. TCRdb's copy holds only in-frame clones and misses some; the assay was immunoSEQ multiplex PCR. The sample holds about 140,000 clones, 70% to 80% seen once. The specimen was peripheral blood. These receptors came from a woman aged 80 or over with active or convalescent COVID-19. Both conserved end residues are trimmed from each CDR3.

j_call	v_call	cdr3_aa
TRBJ2-5	TRBV30	AWSASGGWETQY
TRBJ1-4	TRBV11-2	ASSPGPGQRTTNEKLF
TRBJ1-1	TRBV10-3	AIRQGASATEAF
TRBJ2-3	TRBV19	ASNGQESTDTQY
TRBJ2-5	TRBV7-8	ASSRLAERQETQY
TRBJ2-4	TRBV27	ASTITGFTLTLAKNIQY
TRBJ1-4	TRBV6-5	ASSYSGTGVGEKLF
TRBJ1-5	TRBV28	ASSLNQFGTQH
TRBJ1-4	TRBV4-1	ASSQDGGGKLF
TRBJ2-7	TRBV5-1	ASSLETGAPYEQY
TRBJ2-1	TRBV6-6	ATGQGTGNEQF
TRBJ2-6	TRBV29-1	SVVAVSSGANVLT
TRBJ2-2	TRBV3-1/TRBV3-2	ASSQPGQGAGELF